These 27 T cell receptor beta chains came from one sample sequenced in a study of blood T cell repertoires in COVID-19. Using immunoSEQ multiplex PCR, the repertoire was profiled, and TCRdb retains in-frame clones only, with some absent. The sample lists 260,000 or so clones, 83% occurring once. Specimen: PBMCs or T cells enriched from blood (not recorded which). These receptors all stem from a woman in her thirties or forties who had been exposed to COVID-19.

A few counts support this clone. The chain has TRBV28 and TRBJ2-1; TRBD2 agrees at 8 bases. Germline V gives CDR1 MDHEN, CDR2 SYDVKM. J was trimmed by 0 bases and V by 10 bases; bases with no gene match: 20. The CDR3 runs to 19 residues. CDR3 bases: TGTGCCACCCAGGGGATCGGGGGGGCCCAACCCGGCTCCTACAATGAGCAGTTCTTC. It specifies CATQGIGGAQPGSYNEQFF.

This chain joins TRBV18 and TRBJ2-3; 16 bases are shared with TRBD2. This CDR3 comprises 18 residues. Germline V gene lookup returns CDR1 KGHSH and CDR2 LQKENI. Trimming removed 5 bases from V and 3 bases from J; junction bases left unmatched: 8. Here the CDR3 DNA reads TGTGCCAGCTCATCGGGACTAGCGGGGGGGCCGGGGACAGATACGCAGTATTTT. Translated: CASSSGLAGGPGTDTQYF.

This clone was seen more than once but under ten times. The chain combines TRBV20-1 with TRBJ1-2, with D tentatively TRBD1 (5 bases). The CDR3 spans 11 residues. Germline V gene sequence: CDR1 DFQATT, CDR2 SNEGSKA (reference sequence). V dropped 6 bases and J dropped 8 bases, with 13 bases sitting between them. The DNA for the CDR3 is TGCAGTGCCGCCTCCCAGGGAGGCTACACCTTC. Translated, it gives CSAASQGGYTF.

The chain couples TRBV18 to TRBJ1-5; 9 bases agree with TRBD1. CDR1 KGHSH and CDR2 LQKENI come from the germline V gene. Trimming removed 2 bases from V and 4 bases from J; junction bases left unmatched: 6. This CDR3 has 16 amino acids. The CDR3 reads CASSPGGQGRNQPQHF. The CDR3 nucleotides are TGTGCCAGCTCACCAGGGGGACAGGGAAGAAATCAGCCCCAGCATTTT.

The chain uses TRBV4-1 and TRBJ1-3; the D is unclear. This CDR3 comprises 15 residues. The germline CDR1 and CDR2 sequences are MGHRA and YSYEKL. The V end was cut by 6 bases, the J end by 0 bases, with 12 bases between. CDR3 sequence reads: CASRLAPSSGNTIYF. CDR3 nucleotide sequence: TGCGCCAGCAGGCTCGCTCCTAGCTCTGGAAACACCATATATTTT.

This clone has only a few counts. The V call is TRBV3-1 (or the pseudogene TRBV3-2), the J call TRBJ1-1; TRBD1 might be the D (5 bases). The germline V gene encodes CDR1 LGHDT and CDR2 YNNKEL (reference sequence). V was shortened by 4 bases and J by 5 bases, with 17 bases between the two germline ends. CDR3 length: 15 amino acids. The CDR3 region has the DNA TGTGCCAGCAGCCTCTTGACGGGGGTGGGTACTGAAGCTTTCTTT. The encoded protein is CASSLLTGVGTEAFF.

The chain is built from TRBV28 and TRBJ2-7, with 7 bases aligning to TRBD2. This CDR3 is 14 amino acids long. Germline V gene sequence: CDR1 MDHEN, CDR2 SYDVKM. V gave up 10 bases and J gave up 2 bases; unmatched junction bases: 11. CDR3 nucleotides: TGTGCCACCCATTTGGCGGGAGTCGCCTACGAGCAGTACTTC. Its translation is CATHLAGVAYEQYF.

The chain recombines TRBV18 with TRBJ1-1; D possibly corresponds to TRBD1 (6 bases). Trimming removed 3 bases from V and 2 bases from J, with 13 bases in between. Germline CDR1 KGHSH, CDR2 LQKENI. This CDR3 comprises 15 residues. The CDR3 DNA sequence: TGTGCCAGCTCACCTGGACAGAAGGGAAACACTGAAGCTTTCTTT. Translating it yields CASSPGQKGNTEAFF.

This chain's CDR3 is CASSVDLFQGRGPESSGNTIYF. The DNA for the CDR3 is TGTGCCAGCAGCGTAGATTTATTTCAGGGCAGGGGGCCCGAAAGCTCTGGAAACACCATATATTTT. V is TRBV9 and J is TRBJ1-3; 8 positions agree with TRBD1. Germline trimming cut 0 bases from V and 0 bases from J; bases unmatched to any gene: 20. The germline V gene encodes CDR1 SGDLS and CDR2 YYNGEE. This CDR3 contains 22 residues. Looking up the rest from reference TRBV9 and TRBJ1-3 gives the full variable domain: DSGVTQTPKHLITATGQRVTLRCSPRSGDLSVYWYQQSLDQGLQFLIQYYNGEERAKGNILERFSAQQFPDLHSELNLSSLELGDSALYFCASSVDLFQGRGPESSGNTIYFGEGSWLTVV.

The chain uses TRBV9 and TRBJ1-6; D call uncertain. V lost 0 bases, J lost 6 bases, and 10 bases lay in between. The CDR3 covers 15 residues. Germline V gives CDR1 SGDLS, CDR2 YYNGEE. The chain's CDR3 is CASSVVGTANSPLHF. As DNA, the CDR3 is TGTGCCAGCAGCGTAGTTGGAACAGCTAATTCACCCCTCCACTTT.

The V gene is TRBV24-1, the J gene TRBJ2-1, with 8 bases identical to TRBD1. Germline lookup yields CDR1 KGHDR and CDR2 SFDVKD. The CDR3 has 13 residues. J lost 10 bases, V lost 3 bases, and 4 bases had no gene match. CDR3 DNA: TGTGCCACCAGTGATGGATACAGGGGGGAGCAGTTCTTC. Translation gives CATSDGYRGEQFF.

The chain uses TRBV13 and TRBJ1-3; TRBD1 is a possible D gene (6 bases). Germline values: CDR1 PRHDT, CDR2 FYEKMQ (reference sequence). The V gene lost 5 bases and the J gene lost 2 bases, with 16 bases spanning the gap. This CDR3 has 16 residues. The CDR3 bases are TGTGCCAGCAGCCAGCGACAGGACCCCCCTGGAAACACCATATATTTT. Translation gives CASSQRQDPPGNTIYF.

The V and J genes are TRBV25-1 and TRBJ1-1, with TRBD1 as a possible D gene (5 bases). Germline lookup yields CDR1 MGHDK and CDR2 SYGVNS. The V end lost 8 bases, the J end lost 5 bases, and 18 bases lay between the germline ends. The CDR3 runs to 14 residues. This CDR3 reads CASEWGVGFTEAFF. Written as DNA, the CDR3 is TGTGCCAGCGAATGGGGCGTTGGATTTACTGAAGCTTTCTTT.

The rearrangement joins TRBV3-1 (or the pseudogene TRBV3-2) to TRBJ1-1; maybe TRBD1 (6 bases). Germline V gene data show CDR1 as LGHDT and CDR2 as YNNKEL (reference sequence). The CDR3 sequence is 14 residues long. V dropped 7 bases and J dropped 3 bases, with 15 bases sitting between them. The DNA for the CDR3 is TGTGCCAGCAATTGGCAGGGGTCCCACACTGAAGCTTTCTTT. Protein: CASNWQGSHTEAFF.

This chain uses TRBV5-8 with TRBJ2-5; D may be TRBD2 (5 bases). The CDR3 has 14 residues. The ends were cut back, 4 bases at V and 5 bases at J, with 15 bases in the middle. Looked up from germline, CDR1 is SGHTS and CDR2 is YDEGEE. The CDR3 loop reads CASSLGLAQETQYF. CDR3 nucleotides: TGTGCCAGCAGCCTGGGTCTAGCTCAGGAGACCCAGTACTTC.

This rearrangement joins TRBV7-2 to TRBJ2-3, with 7 bases that match TRBD1. With 1 base clipped from V and 5 bases from J, the junction kept 12 bases outside the gene matches. This CDR3 comprises 17 residues. The germline gives CDR1 SGHTA, CDR2 FQGNSA. DNA of the CDR3: TGTGCCAGCAGCTTAGTGGACAGGTCGATGATGGGAGATACGCAGTATTTT. Residues: CASSLVDRSMMGDTQYF.

The chain couples TRBV7-2 to TRBJ1-2; D uncertain. V was trimmed by 1 base and J by 2 bases, leaving 11 bases between them. Germline loops: CDR1 SGHTA, CDR2 FQGNSA. This CDR3 region has 15 residues. DNA of the CDR3: TGTGCCAGCAGCTTAGTGGCAGGCTTAAACTATGGCTACACCTTC. It is translated as CASSLVAGLNYGYTF.

In its sample, this clone was seen once. V is TRBV7-2 and J is TRBJ2-5; 8 bases fit TRBD1. From germline, CDR1 is SGHTA and CDR2 FQGNSA. The CDR3 totals 14 residues. J was trimmed by 4 bases and V by 5 bases; bases with no gene match: 6. CDR3 bases: TGTGCCAGCAGCCCCCGGACAGGGTTAGAGACCCAGTACTTC. Amino acids: CASSPRTGLETQYF.

The chain joins TRBV7-2 to TRBJ2-1, with 8 positions matching TRBD2. This CDR3 region has 16 residues. Germline V gives CDR1 SGHTA, CDR2 FQGNSA. Trimming cost V 5 bases and J 7 bases; bases outside gene matches: 13. The CDR3 reads CASSPFWRGALNEQFF. As DNA, the CDR3 is TGTGCCAGCAGCCCTTTTTGGCGGGGGGCCTTGAATGAGCAGTTCTTC.

V is TRBV27 and J is TRBJ2-2; TRBD1 is a possible D gene (7 bases). The CDR3 runs to 15 residues. V gave up 5 bases and J gave up 6 bases, with 16 bases separating them. Germline lookup yields CDR1 MNHEY and CDR2 SMNVEV (reference sequence). The CDR3 spells CASSAQGSGAGELFF. Here the CDR3 DNA reads TGTGCCAGCAGTGCACAGGGGTCGGGGGCCGGGGAGCTGTTTTTT.

The chain carries TRBV7-3 and TRBJ2-2, with TRBD1 as a possible D gene (8 bases). The germline gives CDR1 SGHTA, CDR2 FQGTGA. This CDR3 region has 16 residues. Trimming left V 9 bases short and J 4 bases short, with 21 bases between. The DNA of the CDR3 is TGTGCCAGGAGTGCCGGACAGGGACTATTCACCGGGGAGCTGTTTTTT. Translating it yields CARSAGQGLFTGELFF.

J is TRBJ2-3 and V is TRBV5-1; D remains ambiguous. Trimming shortened V by 3 bases and J by 4 bases, and 18 bases separated the two germline ends. The CDR3 extends over 16 amino acids. The germline CDR1 and CDR2 sequences are SGHRS and YFSETQ. The CDR3 DNA is TGCGCCAGCAGCTCGATCGACCCCAATCGGGCAGATACGCAGTATTTT. It is translated as CASSSIDPNRADTQYF.

The chain joins TRBV11-2 to TRBJ2-7; D unclear. V lost 5 bases, J lost 1 base, and 3 bases lay in between. The CDR3 is 11 amino acids. Looked up from germline, CDR1 is SGHAT and CDR2 is FQNNGV. The CDR3 region has the DNA TGTGCCAGCAGCCCGTCCTACGAGCAGTACTTC. Translation gives CASSPSYEQYF.

V gene TRBV29-1 combines with J gene TRBJ2-2, with TRBD1 as a possible D gene (6 bases). The CDR3 runs 14 residues. Trimming pared 3 bases from V and 6 bases from J, leaving 14 bases between. Germline V gene sequence: CDR1 SQVTM, CDR2 ANQGSEA. The CDR3 reads CSVDRLPGAGELFF. In nucleotides, the CDR3 is TGCAGCGTTGACCGCCTTCCAGGGGCCGGGGAGCTGTTTTTT.

This sequence joins TRBV19 and TRBJ1-1; D may be TRBD1 (5 bases). Trimming removed 1 base from V and 9 bases from J, with 12 bases in between. The germline CDR1 and CDR2 sequences are LNHDA and SQIVND (reference sequence). The CDR3 is made up of 13 amino acids. The CDR3 spells CASSIAFAGKAFF. As DNA, the CDR3 is TGTGCCAGTAGTATAGCATTTGCAGGGAAAGCTTTCTTT.

V gene TRBV5-1 combines with J gene TRBJ2-5; 9 nucleotides agree with TRBD2. Germline V CDR1 and CDR2: SGHRS, YFSETQ. There are 18 residues in the CDR3. Trimming at V came to 0 bases and at J to 4 bases, leaving 13 bases not matched to a gene. Here the CDR3 reads CASSLAGSGGSSGETQYF. In nucleotides, the CDR3 is TGCGCCAGCAGCTTGGCCGGTAGCGGGGGTTCGTCGGGAGAGACCCAGTACTTC.

This clone came up a few times. The chain carries TRBV5-1 and TRBJ2-5; D not certain. Germline lookup yields CDR1 SGHRS and CDR2 YFSETQ. V was shortened by 1 base and J by 5 bases, with 9 bases between the two germline ends. The CDR3 is made up of 13 amino acids. The CDR3 loop reads CASSLSIWETQYF. The DNA of the CDR3 is TGCGCCAGCAGCTTGAGCATTTGGGAGACCCAGTACTTC. The complete variable domain, with remaining parts taken from reference TRBV5-1 and TRBJ2-5, reads KAGVTQTPRYLIKTRGQQVTLSCSPISGHRSVSWYQQTPGQGLQFLFEYFSETQRNKGNFPGRFSGRQFSNSRSEMNVSTLELGDSALYLCASSLSIWETQYFGPGTRLLVL.